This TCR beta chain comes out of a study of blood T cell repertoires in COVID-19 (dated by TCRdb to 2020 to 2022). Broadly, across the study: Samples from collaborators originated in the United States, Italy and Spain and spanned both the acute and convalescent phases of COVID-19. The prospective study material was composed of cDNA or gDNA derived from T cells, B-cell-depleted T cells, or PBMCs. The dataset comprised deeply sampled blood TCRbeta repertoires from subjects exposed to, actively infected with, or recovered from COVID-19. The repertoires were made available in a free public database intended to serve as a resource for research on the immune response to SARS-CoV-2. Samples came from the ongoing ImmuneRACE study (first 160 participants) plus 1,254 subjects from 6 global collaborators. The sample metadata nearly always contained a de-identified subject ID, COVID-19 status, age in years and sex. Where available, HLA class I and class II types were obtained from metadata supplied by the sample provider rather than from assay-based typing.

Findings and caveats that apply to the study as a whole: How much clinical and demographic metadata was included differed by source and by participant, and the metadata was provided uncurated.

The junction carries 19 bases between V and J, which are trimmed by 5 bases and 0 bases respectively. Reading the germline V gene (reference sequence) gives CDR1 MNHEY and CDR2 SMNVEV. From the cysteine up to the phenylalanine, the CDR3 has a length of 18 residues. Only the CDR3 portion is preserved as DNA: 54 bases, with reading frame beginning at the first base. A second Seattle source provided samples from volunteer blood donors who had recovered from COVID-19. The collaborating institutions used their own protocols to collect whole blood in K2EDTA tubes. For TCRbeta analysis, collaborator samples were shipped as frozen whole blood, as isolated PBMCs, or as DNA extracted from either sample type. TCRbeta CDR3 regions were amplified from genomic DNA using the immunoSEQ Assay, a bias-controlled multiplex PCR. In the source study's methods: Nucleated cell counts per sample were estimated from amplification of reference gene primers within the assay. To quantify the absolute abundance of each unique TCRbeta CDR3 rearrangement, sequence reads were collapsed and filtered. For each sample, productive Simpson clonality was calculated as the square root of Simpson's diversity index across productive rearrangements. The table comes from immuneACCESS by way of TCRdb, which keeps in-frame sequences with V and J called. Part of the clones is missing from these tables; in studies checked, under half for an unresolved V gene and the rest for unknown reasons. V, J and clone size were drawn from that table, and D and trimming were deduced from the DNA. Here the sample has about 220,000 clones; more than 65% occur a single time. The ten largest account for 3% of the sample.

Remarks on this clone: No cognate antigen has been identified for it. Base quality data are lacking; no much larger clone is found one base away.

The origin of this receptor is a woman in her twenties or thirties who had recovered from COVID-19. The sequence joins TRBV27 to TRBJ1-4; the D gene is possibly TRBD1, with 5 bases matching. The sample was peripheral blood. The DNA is TGTGCCAGCAGTCGGGGGTACGAAAAATTCGCAACTAATGAAAAACTGTTTTTT. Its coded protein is CASSRGYEKFATNEKLFF.